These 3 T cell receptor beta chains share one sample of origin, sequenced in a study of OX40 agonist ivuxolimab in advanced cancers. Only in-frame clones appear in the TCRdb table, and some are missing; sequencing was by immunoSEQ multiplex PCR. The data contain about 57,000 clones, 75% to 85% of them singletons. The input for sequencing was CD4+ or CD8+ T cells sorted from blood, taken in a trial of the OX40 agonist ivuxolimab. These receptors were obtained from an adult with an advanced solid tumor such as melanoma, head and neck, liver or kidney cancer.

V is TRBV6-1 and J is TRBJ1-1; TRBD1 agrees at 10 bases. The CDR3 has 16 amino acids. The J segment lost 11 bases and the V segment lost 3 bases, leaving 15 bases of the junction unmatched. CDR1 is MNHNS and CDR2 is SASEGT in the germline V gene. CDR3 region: CASSDPTAGTGASAFF. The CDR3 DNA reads TGTGCCAGCAGTGACCCTACTGCCGGGACAGGGGCCTCGGCTTTCTTT.

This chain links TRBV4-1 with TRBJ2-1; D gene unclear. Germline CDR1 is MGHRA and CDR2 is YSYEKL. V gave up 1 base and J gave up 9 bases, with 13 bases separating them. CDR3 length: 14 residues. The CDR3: CASSQVQAPGEQFF. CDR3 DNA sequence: TGCGCCAGCAGCCAAGTCCAGGCCCCAGGTGAGCAGTTCTTC.

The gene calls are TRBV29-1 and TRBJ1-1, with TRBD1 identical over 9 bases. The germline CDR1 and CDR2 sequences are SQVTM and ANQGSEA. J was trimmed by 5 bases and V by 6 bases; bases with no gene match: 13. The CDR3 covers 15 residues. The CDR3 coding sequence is TGCAGCGTGAGAGAACAGGGGGCGAGAAAAACTGAAGCTTTCTTT. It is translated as CSVREQGARKTEAFF.